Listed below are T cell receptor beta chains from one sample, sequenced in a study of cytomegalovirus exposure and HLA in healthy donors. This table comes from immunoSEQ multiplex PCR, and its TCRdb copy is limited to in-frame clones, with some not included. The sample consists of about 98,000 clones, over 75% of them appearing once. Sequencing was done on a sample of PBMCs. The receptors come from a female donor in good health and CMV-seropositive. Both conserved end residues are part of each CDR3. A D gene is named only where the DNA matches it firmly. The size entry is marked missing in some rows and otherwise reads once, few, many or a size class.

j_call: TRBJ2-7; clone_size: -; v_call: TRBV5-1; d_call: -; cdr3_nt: TGCGCCAGCAGCCCGACGGGTTTCCTCTCCTACGAGCAGTACTTC; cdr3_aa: CASSPTGFLSYEQYF
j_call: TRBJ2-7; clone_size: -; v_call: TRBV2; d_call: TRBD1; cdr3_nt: TGTGCCAGCCGGGACAGCTCCTACGAGCAGTACTTC; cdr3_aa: CASRDSSYEQYF
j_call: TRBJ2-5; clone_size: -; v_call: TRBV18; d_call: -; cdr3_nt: TGTGCCAGCTCACCAGGGGGCCGGGAGACCCAGTACTTC; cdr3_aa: CASSPGGRETQYF
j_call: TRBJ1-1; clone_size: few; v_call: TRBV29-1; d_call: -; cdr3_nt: TGCAGCGTTGAATACGGCGGCCACGGCACTGAAGCTTTCTTT; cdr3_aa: CSVEYGGHGTEAFF
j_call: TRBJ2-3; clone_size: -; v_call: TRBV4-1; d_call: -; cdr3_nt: TGCGCCAGCAGCCAATGGGGGCTATCAGATACGCAGTATTTT; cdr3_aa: CASSQWGLSDTQYF
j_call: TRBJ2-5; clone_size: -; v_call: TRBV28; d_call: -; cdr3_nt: TGTGCCAGCAGTAACCCAACTGGACAGAGGGAGACCCAGTACTTC; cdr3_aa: CASSNPTGQRETQYF
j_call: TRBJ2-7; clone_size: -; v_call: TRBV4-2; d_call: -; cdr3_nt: TGTGCCAGCAGCCAAGGATCCCGGTACAGGGTTAACTACGAGCAGTACTTC; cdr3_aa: CASSQGSRYRVNYEQYF
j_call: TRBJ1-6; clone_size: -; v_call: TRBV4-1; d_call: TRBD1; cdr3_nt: TGCGCCAGCAGCCAAGGCACAGGGGTCCCCCTCCACTTT; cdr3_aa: CASSQGTGVPLHF
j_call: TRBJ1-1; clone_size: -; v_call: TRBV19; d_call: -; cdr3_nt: TGTGCCAGTAGTATCATGACAGCCCCGAACACTGAAGCTTTCTTT; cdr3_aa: CASSIMTAPNTEAFF
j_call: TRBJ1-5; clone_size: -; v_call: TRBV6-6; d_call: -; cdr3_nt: TGTGCCAGCAGTTACGGGATGGGGCAGAATCAGCCCCAGCATTTT; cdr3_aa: CASSYGMGQNQPQHF
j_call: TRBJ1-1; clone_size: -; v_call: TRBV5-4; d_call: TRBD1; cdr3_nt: TGTGCCAGCAGCTTGGGAGGGGCCGGGACAGTGAACACTGAAGCTTTCTTT; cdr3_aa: CASSLGGAGTVNTEAFF
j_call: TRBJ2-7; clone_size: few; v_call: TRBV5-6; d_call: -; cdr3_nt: TGTGCCAGCAGCTTGTGGTCGGGGGAGCAGTACTTC; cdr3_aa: CASSLWSGEQYF
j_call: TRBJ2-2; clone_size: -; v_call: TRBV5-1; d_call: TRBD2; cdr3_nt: TGCGCCAGCAGCCGCGGACTAGCGGTAAACACCGGGGAGCTGTTTTTT; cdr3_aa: CASSRGLAVNTGELFF
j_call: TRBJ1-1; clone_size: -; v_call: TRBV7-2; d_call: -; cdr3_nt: TGTGCCAGCAGTAGAAGCCCTGAAGCTTTCTTT; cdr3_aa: CASSRSPEAFF
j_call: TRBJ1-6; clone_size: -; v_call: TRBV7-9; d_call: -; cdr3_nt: TGTGCCAGCAGCCCCTCGGGGTTGGATTCACCCCTCCACTTT; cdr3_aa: CASSPSGLDSPLHF
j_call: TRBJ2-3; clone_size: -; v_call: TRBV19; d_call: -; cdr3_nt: TGTGCCAGTGGTTTAGGCGGAGGGAGCACAGATATGCAGTATTTT; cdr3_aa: CASGLGGGSTDMQYF
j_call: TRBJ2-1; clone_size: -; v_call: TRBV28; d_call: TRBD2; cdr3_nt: TGTGCCAGCAGTCGGGTGGCGGGAGGGAGGAACAATGAGCAGTTCTTC; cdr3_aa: CASSRVAGGRNNEQFF
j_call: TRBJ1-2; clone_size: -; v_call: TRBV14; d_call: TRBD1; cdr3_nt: TGTGCCAGCAGCCACATGGGACAGACCAATAACTATGGCTACACCTTC; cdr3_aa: CASSHMGQTNNYGYTF
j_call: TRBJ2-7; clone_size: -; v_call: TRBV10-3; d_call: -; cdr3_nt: TGTGCCATCAGTAATCCAGGGGGGCGAGGGTTGCGGGAGCAGTACTTC; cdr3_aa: CAISNPGGRGLREQYF
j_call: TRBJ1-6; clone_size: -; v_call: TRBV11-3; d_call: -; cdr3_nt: TGTGCCAGCAGCACACAGGGAACAAATTCACCCCTCCACTTT; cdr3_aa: CASSTQGTNSPLHF
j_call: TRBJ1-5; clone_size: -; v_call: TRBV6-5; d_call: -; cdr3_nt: TGTGCCAGCAGTTACTCGGGGGGGAATCAGCCCCAGCATTTT; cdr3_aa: CASSYSGGNQPQHF
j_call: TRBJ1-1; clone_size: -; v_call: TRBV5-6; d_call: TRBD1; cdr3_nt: TGTGCCAGCAGCTTGCAGGGGGGCACTGAAGCTTTCTTT; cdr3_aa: CASSLQGGTEAFF
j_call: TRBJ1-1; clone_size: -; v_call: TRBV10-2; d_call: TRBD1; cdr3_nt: TGCGCCAGCAGTGATCCCCTCTCAGGGGGCGTAACTGAAGCTTTCTTT; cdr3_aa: CASSDPLSGGVTEAFF
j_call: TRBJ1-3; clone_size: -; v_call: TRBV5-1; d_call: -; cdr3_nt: TGCGCCAGCAGCTTGGGGTCCCGAGACACCATATATTTT; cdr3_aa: CASSLGSRDTIYF
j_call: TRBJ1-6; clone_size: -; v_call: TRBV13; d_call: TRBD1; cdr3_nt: TGTGCCAGCAGCTTCGGACAGGGAAAGAGTTCACCCCTCCACTTT; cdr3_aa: CASSFGQGKSSPLHF
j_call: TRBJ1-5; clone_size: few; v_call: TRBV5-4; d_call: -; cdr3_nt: TGTGCCAGCAGCTTTATTCTAAGGGGGAGTAGTCAGCCCCAGCATTTT; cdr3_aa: CASSFILRGSSQPQHF
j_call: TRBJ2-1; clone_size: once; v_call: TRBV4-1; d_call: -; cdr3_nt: TGCGCCAGCAGCCAAGCCCGCGGTAGCGGAACCTACAATGAGCAGTTCTTC; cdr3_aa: CASSQARGSGTYNEQFF
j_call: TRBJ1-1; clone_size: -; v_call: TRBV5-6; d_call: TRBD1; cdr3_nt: TGTGCCAGCAGCTGGGCAGGGGGCGGGGACACTGAAGCTTTCTTT; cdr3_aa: CASSWAGGGDTEAFF
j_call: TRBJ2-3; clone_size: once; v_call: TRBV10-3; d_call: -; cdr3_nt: TGTGCCATCAGACCAGGCACGACCGACCCAAGCACAGATACGCAGTATTTT; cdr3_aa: CAIRPGTTDPSTDTQYF
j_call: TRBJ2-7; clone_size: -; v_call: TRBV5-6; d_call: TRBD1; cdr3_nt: TGTGCCAGCAGCCCGGTGGGGGACAGTTACGAGCAGTACTTC; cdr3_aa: CASSPVGDSYEQYF
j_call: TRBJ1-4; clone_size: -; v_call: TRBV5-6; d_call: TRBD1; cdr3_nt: TGTGCCAGCAGCTGGGGACAGGGTCATGAAAAACTGTTTTTT; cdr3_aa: CASSWGQGHEKLFF
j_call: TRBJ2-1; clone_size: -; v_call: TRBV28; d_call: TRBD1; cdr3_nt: TGTGCCAGCAGTCGCGGACAGGCCTACAATGAGCAGTTCTTC; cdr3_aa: CASSRGQAYNEQFF
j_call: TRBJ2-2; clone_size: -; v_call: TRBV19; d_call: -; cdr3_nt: TGTGCCAGTAGTATATGGGGCCCCCCGAACACCGGGGAGCTGTTTTTT; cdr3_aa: CASSIWGPPNTGELFF
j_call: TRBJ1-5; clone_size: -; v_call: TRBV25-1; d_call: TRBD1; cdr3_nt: TGTGCCAGCACCCCTCCCGGGACAGCCGCTCATAGCAATCAGCCCCAGCATTTT; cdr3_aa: CASTPPGTAAHSNQPQHF
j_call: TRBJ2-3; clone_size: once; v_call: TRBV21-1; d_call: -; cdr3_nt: TGTGCCAGCAGCAAAGGGGGGACTAGCGGGGGGAGCACAGATACGCAGTATTTT; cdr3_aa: CASSKGGTSGGSTDTQYF
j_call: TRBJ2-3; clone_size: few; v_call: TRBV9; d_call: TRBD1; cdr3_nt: TGTGCCAGCAGCCGCGGACAGGGGGGCACAGATACGCAGTATTTT; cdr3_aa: CASSRGQGGTDTQYF
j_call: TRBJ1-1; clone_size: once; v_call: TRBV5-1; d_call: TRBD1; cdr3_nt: TGCGCCAGCAGCACGGGACAGGGCGACACTGAAGCTTTCTTT; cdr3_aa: CASSTGQGDTEAFF
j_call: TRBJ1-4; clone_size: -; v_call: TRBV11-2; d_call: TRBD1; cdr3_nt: TGTGCCAGCAGGGGGACAGGGAGAGCTGGAAAACTGTTTTTT; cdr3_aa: CASRGTGRAGKLFF
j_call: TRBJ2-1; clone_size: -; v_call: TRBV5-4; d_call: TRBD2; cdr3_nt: TGTGCCAGCAGCTTGGGAACTAGCGGGGGGTACAATGAGCAGTTCTTC; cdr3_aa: CASSLGTSGGYNEQFF
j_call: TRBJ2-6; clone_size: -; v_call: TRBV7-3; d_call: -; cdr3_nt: TGTGCCAGCAGCATTTCCGGGGGTGGGGCCAACGTCCTGACTTTC; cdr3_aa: CASSISGGGANVLTF
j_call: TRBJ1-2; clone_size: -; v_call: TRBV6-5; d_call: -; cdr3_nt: TGTGCCAGCACCTCAACAGGGCTGACTAACTATGGCTACACCTTC; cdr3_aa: CASTSTGLTNYGYTF
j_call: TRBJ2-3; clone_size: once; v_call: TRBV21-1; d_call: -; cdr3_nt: TGTGCCAGCAGCAAAGGGACTAGCGGCAGCACAGATACGCAGTATTTT; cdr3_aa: CASSKGTSGSTDTQYF
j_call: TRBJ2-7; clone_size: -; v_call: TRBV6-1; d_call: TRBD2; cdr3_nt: TGTGCCAGCAGTGTCTACACTAGCGGTGCCTACGAGCAGTACTTC; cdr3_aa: CASSVYTSGAYEQYF
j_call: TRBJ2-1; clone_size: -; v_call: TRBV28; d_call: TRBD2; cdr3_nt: TGTGCCAGCAGGCTAGCGGAAACATACAATGAGCAGTTCTTC; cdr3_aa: CASRLAETYNEQFF
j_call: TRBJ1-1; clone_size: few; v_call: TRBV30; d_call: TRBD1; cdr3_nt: TGTGCCTGGAGTGTAAGTCGGACAGGGGGCGCGAGCGGCACTGAAGCTTTCTTT; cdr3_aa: CAWSVSRTGGASGTEAFF
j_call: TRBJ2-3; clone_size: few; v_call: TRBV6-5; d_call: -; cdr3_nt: TGTGCCAGCACGACCGGGTTCACAGATACGCAGTATTTT; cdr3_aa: CASTTGFTDTQYF
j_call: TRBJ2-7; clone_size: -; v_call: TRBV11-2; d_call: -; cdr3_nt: TGTGCCAGCAGCTTATATCCCTACGAGCAGTACTTC; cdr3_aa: CASSLYPYEQYF
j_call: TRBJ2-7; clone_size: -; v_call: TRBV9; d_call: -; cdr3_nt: TGTGCCAGCAGCGATGGCCTTACAGGGACCCCCTACGAGCAGTACTTC; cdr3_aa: CASSDGLTGTPYEQYF
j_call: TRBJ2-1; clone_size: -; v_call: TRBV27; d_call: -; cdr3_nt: TGTGCCAGCAGTTTAGGCCAGAACCATGAGCAGTTCTTC; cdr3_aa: CASSLGQNHEQFF
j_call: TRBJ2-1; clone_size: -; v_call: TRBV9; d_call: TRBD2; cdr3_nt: TGTCCCAGCAGCGTAGCTAGCGGGAGGGCCAGTGAGCAGTTCTTC; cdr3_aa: CPSSVASGRASEQFF
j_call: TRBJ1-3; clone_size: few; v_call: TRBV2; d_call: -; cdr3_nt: TGTGCCAGCAGTGAGGGGCCCTCGATACGGGGAAACACCATATATTTT; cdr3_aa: CASSEGPSIRGNTIYF
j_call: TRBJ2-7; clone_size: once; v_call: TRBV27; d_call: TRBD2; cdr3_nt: TGTGCCAGCAGTTCGACTAGCTCGTCTAGCTCCTACGAGCAGTACTTC; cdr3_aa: CASSSTSSSSSYEQYF